The T cell receptor (beta chain) under discussion was sequenced for a study of T cell repertoires in cytomegalovirus infection. The wider study: CMV epitopes, recently identified HLA-C-restricted and well-studied HLA-B-restricted, were used. Based on public TCR beta signatures, there were indications of CMV infection and of a matching HLA type. Study-wide points: Identification of carriers of CMV plus the relevant HLA was achieved through cumulative public TCR beta family frequency. HLA-C-restricted CMV-specific TCR beta clonotypes were dominant in the ex vivo response.

The germline V gene has CDR1 ENHRY and CDR2 SYGVKD. The ends lost 2 bases at V and 1 base at J; junction bases unmatched: 3. This CDR3 comprises 15 residues. Regarding this clonotype: The target antigen is unknown.

TCRdb re-derived calls from the reads in MiXCR, one entry per CDR3 protein. The data show roughly 350,000 distinct CDR3 sequences, with just under 35% seen just once and less than 15% held by the top ten. V and J are TRBV10-3 and TRBJ1-1; 8 bases are a match to TRBD1. This material consisted of cultured PBMCs, taken from culture after CMV antigen stimulation. The TCR sequence derives from a human donor in good health (CMV status not recorded). Some clones in this sample may be carry-over from other donors' samples. The CDR3 is CAISEGQGANTEAFF. The CDR3 DNA follows: TGTGCCATCAGTGAGGGTCAGGGGGCGAACACTGAAGCTTTCTTT.